A single sample gave rise to the 16 T cell receptor beta chains below, sequenced in a study of blood T cells in healthy people across ages. Sample-barcoded 5' priming and a J-beta primer mix drove a second PCR of roughly 7 to 11 cycles. TCRdb independently ran MiXCR on the 5' RACE reads; one entry per CDR3 protein. This repertoire shows roughly 830,000 distinct CDR3 sequences, approximately 65% found once; its top ten account for about a quarter. The sequencing input was blood. These receptors all come from a man aged 25 to 40 in good health.

This clonotype was detected many times. The rearrangement links TRBV9 to TRBJ2-4; possible D gene TRBD2, 6 bases. CDR1 is SGDLS and CDR2 is YYNGEE in the germline V gene. V was shortened by 3 bases and J by 0 bases, with 16 bases between the two germline ends. CDR3 length: 17 amino acids. CDR3 bases: TGTGCCAGCAGCGCAACTGGAGCGGGCCTAGCCAAAAACATTCAGTACTTC. Translated, it gives CASSATGAGLAKNIQYF.

This clonotype occurred a few times. The gene calls are TRBV28 and TRBJ1-2; unclear D gene. The V end was cut by 3 bases, the J end by 7 bases, with 9 bases between. The CDR3 consists of 12 residues. CDR1 MDHEN and CDR2 SYDVKM come from the germline V gene. The DNA for the CDR3 is TGTGCCAGCAGTTTCGAGTATAGTGGCTACACCTTC. This gives the protein CASSFEYSGYTF.

The rearrangement links TRBV6-2 or TRBV6-3 to TRBJ1-2, with D perhaps matching TRBD1 (5 bases). This CDR3 is 14 amino acids long. CDR1 is MNHEY, CDR2 SVGEGT, per germline. V lost 6 bases and J 0 bases, leaving 11 bases between the germline ends. The CDR3 reads CASRRQPANYGYTF. In DNA, the CDR3 is TGTGCCAGCAGGAGACAGCCCGCTAACTATGGCTACACCTTC.

This clonotype has at least ten counts. The chain joins TRBV7-2 to TRBJ2-1; 11 nucleotides line up with TRBD2. The CDR3 loop spans 17 amino acids. From germline, CDR1 is SGHTA and CDR2 FQGNSA. The V gene end was trimmed by 2 bases and the J gene end by 0 bases; junction bases not matched to a gene: 3. The CDR3: CASSLLAGGGSYNEQFF. The CDR3 bases are TGTGCCAGCAGCTTATTAGCGGGGGGGGGCTCCTACAATGAGCAGTTCTTC. Together with reference TRBV7-2 and TRBJ2-1, the CDR3 gives the full variable domain: GAGVSQSPSNKVTEKGKDVELRCDPISGHTALYWYRQSLGQGLEFLIYFQGNSAPDKSGLPSDRFSAERTGGSVSTLTIQRTQQEDSAVYLCASSLLAGGGSYNEQFFGPGTRLTVL.

This clonotype was seen only a few times. The chain uses TRBV10-3 and TRBJ2-5, with 9 positions matching TRBD1. The CDR3 is 15 amino acids. The junction had 10 bases not matched to a gene; V was cut back by 6 bases and J by 5 bases. The germline V gene encodes CDR1 ENHRY and CDR2 SYGVKD. CDR3 in DNA: TGTGCCATCAGCCTCCGGGACAGGGAATCGGAGACCCAGTACTTC. Translation: CAISLRDRESETQYF.

This clonotype was detected a few times. The chain recombines TRBV29-1 with TRBJ2-7; a weak D match, TRBD1 (6 bases). Germline V gene data show CDR1 as SQVTM and CDR2 as ANQGSEA. The CDR3 is 14 amino acids. V dropped 4 bases and J dropped 1 base, with 14 bases sitting between them. The CDR3 DNA reads TGCAGCGTTGTCCCCCTGGACAGTTCCTACGAGCAGTACTTC. It yields the protein CSVVPLDSSYEQYF.

CDR3 loop: CASSARLAGGIDTQYF. In nucleotides, the CDR3 is TGCGCCAGCAGCGCAAGACTAGCGGGGGGCATAGATACGCAGTATTTT. The chain carries TRBV5-1 and TRBJ2-3, with 13 nucleotides matching TRBD2. The ends lost 4 bases at V and 5 bases at J; junction bases unmatched: 7. CDR3 length equals 16 residues. Germline assignment: CDR1 SGHRS and CDR2 YFSETQ.

This clonotype was observed at least ten times. The chain links TRBV28 to TRBJ2-1, with 7 positions matching TRBD2. Germline loops: CDR1 MDHEN, CDR2 SYDVKM. The ends lost 8 bases at V and 4 bases at J; junction bases unmatched: 11. This CDR3 spans 15 amino acids. Here the CDR3 reads CASLEREVGYNEQFF. The CDR3 nucleotides are TGTGCCAGCCTTGAACGGGAGGTAGGGTACAATGAGCAGTTCTTC.

This clonotype has a handful of counts. The chain carries TRBV4-3 and TRBJ2-3, with D tentatively TRBD2 (6 bases). Germline CDR1 is LGHNA and CDR2 is YSLEER. Trimming shortened V by 0 bases and J by 0 bases, and 13 bases separated the two germline ends. The CDR3 covers 17 residues. The CDR3 bases are TGCGCCAGCAGCCAAGATGGCGCTAGCGTCAGCACAGATACGCAGTATTTT. It is translated as CASSQDGASVSTDTQYF.

The CDR3 loop is CASSGGVTNYGYTF. The CDR3 bases are TGTGCCAGCAGCGGAGGGGTTACTAACTATGGCTACACCTTC. J is TRBJ1-2 and V is TRBV9, with a tentative D call TRBD1 (5 bases). The V end was cut by 3 bases, the J end by 0 bases, with 9 bases between. Per the germline V gene, CDR1 is SGDLS and CDR2 is YYNGEE. The CDR3 covers 14 residues.

This clonotype was seen more than once but under ten times. The chain links TRBV5-1 to TRBJ2-1; the D gene is possibly TRBD1 (5 bases). Trimming removed 2 bases from V and 1 base from J, with 13 bases in between. CDR1 and CDR2 from the germline V gene are SGHRS and YFSETQ. The CDR3 is 16 amino acids. The DNA of the CDR3 is TGCGCCAGCAGCTTTCTCCAGGGTTCTTCCTACAATGAGCAGTTCTTC. This translates into CASSFLQGSSYNEQFF.

The V call is TRBV27, the J call TRBJ2-3; maybe TRBD1 (6 bases). Looked up from germline, CDR1 is MNHEY and CDR2 is SMNVEV (reference sequence). V lost 7 bases, J lost 2 bases, and 19 bases lay in between. The CDR3 sequence is 16 residues long. The CDR3 bases are TGTGCCAGCAATCCGGACAGCCAGTCCACCACAGATACGCAGTATTTT. Amino acid sequence: CASNPDSQSTTDTQYF.

The V gene is TRBV6-1, the J gene TRBJ2-3, with D possibly being TRBD2 (6 bases). Germline V gene sequence: CDR1 MNHNS, CDR2 SASEGT. The V and J ends lost 6 bases and 1 base respectively, with 20 bases between them. The length of the CDR3 is 17 residues. CDR3 residues: CASSSRDSGWGTDTQYF. DNA of the CDR3: TGTGCCAGCAGCTCACGGGACTCCGGTTGGGGCACAGATACGCAGTATTTT.

The V gene is TRBV14, the J gene TRBJ2-7, with no clear D. The CDR3 covers 14 residues. The germline V gene has CDR1 SGHDN and CDR2 FVKESK. V lost 1 base to trimming and J lost 7 bases, with 14 bases between them. CDR3 DNA sequence: TGTGCCAGCAGCCAAGTCAGTGGATTGCTGGAGCAGTACTTC. As protein: CASSQVSGLLEQYF. Full variable domain (remainder filled in from reference TRBV14 and TRBJ2-7): EAGVTQFPSHSVIEKGQTVTLRCDPISGHDNLYWYRRVMGKEIKFLLHFVKESKQDESGMPNNRFLAERTGGTYSTLKVQPAELEDSGVYFCASSQVSGLLEQYFGPGTRLTVT.

This clonotype was detected a few times. The chain couples TRBV6-4 to TRBJ2-3; possibly TRBD1 for D (6 bases). This CDR3 is built from 15 residues. Germline V CDR1 and CDR2: MRHNA, SNTAGT. V lost 4 bases, J lost 4 bases, and 15 bases lay in between. The CDR3 reads CASSAEGVGADTQYF. In nucleotides, the CDR3 is TGTGCCAGCAGTGCTGAGGGGGTAGGGGCAGATACGCAGTATTTT.

The chain uses TRBV28 and TRBJ2-1; D not certain. Trimming cost V 2 bases and J 5 bases, with 10 bases left between them. CDR1 MDHEN and CDR2 SYDVKM come from the germline V gene. This CDR3 region has 14 residues. In DNA form, the CDR3 reads TGTGCCAGCAGTTTAAGCCTCCCTGACAATGAGCAGTTCTTC. The encoded protein is CASSLSLPDNEQFF.